The clone carrying this T cell receptor (beta chain) was recorded only once. Trimming took off 4 bases at V and 3 bases at J, with 18 bases between the two ends. In germline, CDR1 is SGHTA, CDR2 FQGNSA. This CDR3 has 16 residues. These data come from a study of blood T cell repertoires in COVID-19. Across the whole study: There were acute and convalescent COVID-19 samples, and they came from the United States, Italy and Spain. T cells, B-cell-depleted T cells, or PBMCs supplied cDNA or gDNA.

Authors' methods: Reference gene primer amplification yielded estimated nucleated cell counts. Produced via immunoSEQ multiplex PCR; TCRdb's table is partial and in-frame only. V and J calls and clone size come straight from that table; D and trimming were deduced from the DNA. The profile shows roughly 100,000 clones, about 76% of them singletons. The V call is TRBV7-2, the J call TRBJ1-2, with D possibly being TRBD1 (6 bases). The receptor's source is a man older than 75 with acute or convalescent COVID-19. The sample taken for sequencing was peripheral blood. The chain's CDR3 is CASSSPPGGGYYGYTF. Written as DNA, the CDR3 is TGTGCCAGCAGCTCCCCCCCGGGGGGGGGCTACTATGGCTACACCTTC.